This is a list of T cell receptor beta chains from one sample in a study of blood T cell repertoires in COVID-19. Some clones are missing from TCRdb's copy, which holds only in-frame ones; the method was immunoSEQ multiplex PCR. The sample carries 250,000 to 300,000 clones, about four fifths recorded once. Input material: peripheral blood. These receptor sequences come from a woman aged 55-75 years with active or convalescent COVID-19. Each CDR3 is given with its conserved first and last residue. The D gene is left open where the match is weak. For some rows the clone size is stated as once, few or many, or as a class when expanded; others skip it.

TRBJ1-6 - TRBV5-1 - TGCGCCAGCAGCTTGTTAGGGGACTCGGTTAATTCACCCCTCCACTTT CASSLLGDSVNSPLHF
TRBJ1-1 - TRBV12-5 - TGTGCTAGTGGTCCTCCGCGTCCCCGAGGCACTGAAGCTTTCTTT CASGPPRPRGTEAFF
TRBJ1-2 TRBD1 TRBV29-1 - TGCAGCGTGGGACAGCCACTTAACGGTGGCTACACCTTC CSVGQPLNGGYTF
TRBJ1-1 - TRBV10-2 - TGCGCCAGCAGTGAGTCGACTGCTGGCACTGAAGCTTTCTTT CASSESTAGTEAFF
TRBJ1-2 - TRBV3-1/TRBV3-2 - TGTGCCAGCAGCCAAGGGCCCTCCATCTATGGCTACACCTTC CASSQGPSIYGYTF
TRBJ1-2 - TRBV2 - TGTGCCAGCAGTGAAGGGGAGGAAGTAAGGGGCTTGTCTAACTATGGCTACACCTTC CASSEGEEVRGLSNYGYTF
TRBJ1-6 - TRBV7-3 few TGTGCCAGCAGCTTAGCGGGTAGAAATTCACCCCTCCACTTT CASSLAGRNSPLHF
TRBJ2-5 - TRBV7-9 - TGTGCCAGCAGCTCGGACATCCCCCCAGAGACCCAGTACTTC CASSSDIPPETQYF
TRBJ2-5 - TRBV13 - TGTGCCAGCAGCTTAAGCGTGACAGGCCAAGAGACCCAGTACTTC CASSLSVTGQETQYF
TRBJ2-2 - TRBV24-1 - TGTGCCACCAGTGACGCGCAGAACACCGGGGAGCTGTTTTTT CATSDAQNTGELFF
TRBJ1-5 - TRBV7-9 - TGTGCCAGCAGCTTACTAAATCAGCCCCAGCATTTT CASSLLNQPQHF
TRBJ1-2 - TRBV4-1 - TGCGCCAGCAGCCAAGAGGGAGGGGCGGGTCGAAGCTACACCTTC CASSQEGGAGRSYTF
TRBJ1-6 - TRBV4-2 - TGTGCCAGCAGCCAAGACCCGGGCGGGCCGTCAGCCGTTAATTCACCCCTCCACTTT CASSQDPGGPSAVNSPLHF
TRBJ2-7 - TRBV4-1 - TGCGCCAGCAGCCAAGGGCAGGGGCTCTCCTACGAGCAGTACTTC CASSQGQGLSYEQYF
TRBJ2-3 - TRBV25-1 - TGTGCCAGCAGTGCCCTACAGAGCACAGATACGCAGTATTTT CASSALQSTDTQYF
TRBJ1-2 TRBD1 TRBV2 - TGTGCCAGCAGTGACAGAGGACAGGGCTATGGCTACACCTTC CASSDRGQGYGYTF
TRBJ2-1 - TRBV3-1/TRBV3-2 - TGTGCCAGCAGCCAAGATATCGACAGAACCTTCTACAATGAGCAGTTCTTC CASSQDIDRTFYNEQFF
TRBJ1-1 TRBD1 TRBV5-4 once TGTGCCAGCAGAAATAGGACAGGGGGCAGGACTGAAGCTTTCTTT CASRNRTGGRTEAFF